This T cell receptor (beta chain) emerged from a study of blood T cell repertoires in COVID-19. Study at large: Acute and convalescent COVID-19 specimens originated in the United States, Italy and Spain.

How the authors handled the data: Counts of nucleated cells, estimated from reference gene primer amplification, were obtained. The table came from immunoSEQ multiplex PCR; TCRdb's copy has only in-frame clones and leaves some out. V, J and clone size derive from that table, while D and trimming were established from the DNA sequence. The data show 150,000 to 200,000 clones, 76% seen once. Adults between about 18 and 89 years of age took part from some 25 US areas. Assignment of participants to cohorts was predicated upon participant-reported clinical history. J gave up 5 bases and V 7 bases, and 5 bases lay outside the gene matches. The germline CDR1 and CDR2 sequences are PRHDT and FYEKMQ (reference sequence). CDR3 length: 13 residues. This clone was seen just once.

The source material was PBMCs or T cells enriched from blood (not recorded which). The TCR was taken from a woman aged 45-60 years with acute COVID-19. This rearrangement joins TRBV13 to TRBJ2-1; 7 nucleotides match TRBD2. The CDR3 protein is CASNAGVDNEQFF. Here the CDR3 DNA reads TGTGCCAGCAACGCGGGGGTCGACAATGAGCAGTTCTTC.